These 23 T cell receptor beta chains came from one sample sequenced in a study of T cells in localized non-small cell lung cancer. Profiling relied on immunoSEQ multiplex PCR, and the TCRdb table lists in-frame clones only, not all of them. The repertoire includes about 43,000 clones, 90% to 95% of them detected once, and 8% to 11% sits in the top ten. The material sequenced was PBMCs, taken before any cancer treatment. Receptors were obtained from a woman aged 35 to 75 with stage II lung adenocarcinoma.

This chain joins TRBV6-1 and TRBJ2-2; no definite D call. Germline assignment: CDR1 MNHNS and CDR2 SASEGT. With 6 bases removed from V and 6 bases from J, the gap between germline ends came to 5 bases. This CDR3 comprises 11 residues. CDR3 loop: CASRAAGELFF. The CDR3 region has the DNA TGTGCCAGCAGAGCTGCCGGGGAGCTGTTTTTT.

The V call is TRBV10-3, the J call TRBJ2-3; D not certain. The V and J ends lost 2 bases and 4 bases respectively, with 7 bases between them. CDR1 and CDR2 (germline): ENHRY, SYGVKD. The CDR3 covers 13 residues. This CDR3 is CAISEVGPDTQYF. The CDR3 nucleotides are TGTGCCATCAGTGAGGTCGGCCCAGATACGCAGTATTTT.

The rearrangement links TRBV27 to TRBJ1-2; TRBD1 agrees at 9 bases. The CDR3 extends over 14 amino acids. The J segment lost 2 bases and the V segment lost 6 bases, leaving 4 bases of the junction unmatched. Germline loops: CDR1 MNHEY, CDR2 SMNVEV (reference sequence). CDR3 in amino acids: CASRGQGGNYGYTF. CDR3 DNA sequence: TGTGCCAGCAGGGGACAGGGAGGAAACTATGGCTACACCTTC.

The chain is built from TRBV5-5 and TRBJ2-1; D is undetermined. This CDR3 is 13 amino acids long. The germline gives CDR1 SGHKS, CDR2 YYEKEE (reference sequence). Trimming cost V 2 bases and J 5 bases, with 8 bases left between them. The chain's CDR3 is CASSLRVDNEQFF. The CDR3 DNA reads TGTGCCAGCAGCTTAAGGGTGGACAATGAGCAGTTCTTC.

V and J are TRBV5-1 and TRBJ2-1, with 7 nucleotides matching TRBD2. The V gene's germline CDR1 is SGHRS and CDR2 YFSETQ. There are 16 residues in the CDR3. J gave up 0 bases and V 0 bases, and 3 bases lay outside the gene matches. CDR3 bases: TGCGCCAGCAGCTTGGGAGGCGGGAGCTCCTACAATGAGCAGTTCTTC. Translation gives CASSLGGGSSYNEQFF.

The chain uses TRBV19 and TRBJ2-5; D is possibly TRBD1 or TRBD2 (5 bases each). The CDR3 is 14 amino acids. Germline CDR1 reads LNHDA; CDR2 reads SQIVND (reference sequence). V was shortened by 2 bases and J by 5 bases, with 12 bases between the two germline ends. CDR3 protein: CASSIQGAKETQYF. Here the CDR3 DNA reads TGTGCCAGTAGTATACAGGGAGCTAAGGAGACCCAGTACTTC.

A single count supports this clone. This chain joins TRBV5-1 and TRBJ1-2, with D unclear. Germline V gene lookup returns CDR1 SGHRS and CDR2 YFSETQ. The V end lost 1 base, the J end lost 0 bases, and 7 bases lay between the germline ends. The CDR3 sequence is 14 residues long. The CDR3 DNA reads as TGCGCCAGCAGCTTGCCAGGAACTAACTATGGCTACACCTTC. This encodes CASSLPGTNYGYTF.

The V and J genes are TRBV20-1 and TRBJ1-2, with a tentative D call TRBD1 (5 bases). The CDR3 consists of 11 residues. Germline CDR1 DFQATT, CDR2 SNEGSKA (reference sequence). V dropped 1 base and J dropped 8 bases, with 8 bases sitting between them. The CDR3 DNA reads TGCAGTGCTAGAGGGGACCTCGGCTACACCTTC. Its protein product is CSARGDLGYTF.

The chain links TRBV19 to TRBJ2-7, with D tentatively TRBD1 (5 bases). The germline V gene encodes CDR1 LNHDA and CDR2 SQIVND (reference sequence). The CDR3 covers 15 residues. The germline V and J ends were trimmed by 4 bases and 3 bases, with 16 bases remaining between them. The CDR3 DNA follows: TGTGCCAGTAGTACTTCAGGGTTTGGGGACTACGAGCAGTACTTC. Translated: CASSTSGFGDYEQYF.

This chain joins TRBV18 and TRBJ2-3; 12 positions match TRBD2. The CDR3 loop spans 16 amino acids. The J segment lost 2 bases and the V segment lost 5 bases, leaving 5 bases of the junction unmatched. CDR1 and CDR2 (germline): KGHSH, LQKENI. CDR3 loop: CASSIRTSGNTDTQYF. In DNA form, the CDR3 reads TGTGCCAGCTCAATTCGGACTAGCGGGAACACAGATACGCAGTATTTT.

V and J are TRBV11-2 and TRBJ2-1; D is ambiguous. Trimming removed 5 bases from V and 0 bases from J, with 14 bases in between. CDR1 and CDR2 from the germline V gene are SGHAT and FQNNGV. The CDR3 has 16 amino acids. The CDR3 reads CASSLEFGSSYNEQFF. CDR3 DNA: TGTGCCAGCAGCCTGGAATTTGGGTCCTCCTACAATGAGCAGTTCTTC.

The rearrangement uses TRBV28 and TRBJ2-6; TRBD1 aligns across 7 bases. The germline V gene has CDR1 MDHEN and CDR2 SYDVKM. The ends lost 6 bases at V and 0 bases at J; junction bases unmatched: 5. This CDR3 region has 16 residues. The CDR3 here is CASSSQGSSGANVLTF. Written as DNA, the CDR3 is TGTGCCAGCAGCTCACAGGGGAGCTCTGGGGCCAACGTCCTGACTTTC.

CDR3 sequence (DNA): TGCGCCAGCAGCTTCGGGGTGGCAGGGGGCGACACTGAAGCTTTCTTT. Residues: CASSFGVAGGDTEAFF. The V and J genes are TRBV5-1 and TRBJ1-1, with 8 nucleotides matching TRBD1. CDR3 size: 16 residues. V dropped 2 bases and J dropped 3; count of bases not matched to a gene: 9. The germline V gene has CDR1 SGHRS and CDR2 YFSETQ.

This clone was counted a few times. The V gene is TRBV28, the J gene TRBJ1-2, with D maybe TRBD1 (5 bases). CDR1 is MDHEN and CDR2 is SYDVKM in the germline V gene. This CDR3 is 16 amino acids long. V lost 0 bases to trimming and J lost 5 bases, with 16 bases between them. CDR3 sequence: CASSLWNAGRDYGYTF. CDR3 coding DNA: TGTGCCAGCAGTTTATGGAACGCTGGCAGGGATTATGGCTACACCTTC.

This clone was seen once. CDR3 amino acids: CASSRDGTSQETQYF. For the CDR3, the DNA is TGTGCCAGCAGCCGCGACGGGACTAGCCAAGAGACCCAGTACTTC. The chain combines TRBV12-1 with TRBJ2-5; the table names TRBD2, a call not compared with the DNA. TRBV12-1 is listed as a pseudogene. This CDR3 comprises 15 residues.

CDR3 region: CAGTPGQPEGYTF. The CDR3 nucleotides read TGTGCCGGCACACCCGGACAGCCCGAGGGCTACACCTTC. V usage is TRBV6-5 and J usage is TRBJ1-2; tentatively, D is TRBD1 (6 bases). CDR1 and CDR2 from the germline V gene are MNHEY and SVGAGI. The length of the CDR3 is 13 residues. The V gene lost 11 bases and the J gene lost 8 bases, with 21 bases spanning the gap.

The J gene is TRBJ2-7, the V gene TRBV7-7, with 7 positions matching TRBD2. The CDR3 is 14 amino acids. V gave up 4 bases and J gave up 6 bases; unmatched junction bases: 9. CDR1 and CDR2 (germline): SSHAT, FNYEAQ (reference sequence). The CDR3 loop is CASSSTGLGSEQYF. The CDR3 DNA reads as TGTGCCAGCAGCTCTACCGGACTAGGCAGCGAGCAGTACTTC.

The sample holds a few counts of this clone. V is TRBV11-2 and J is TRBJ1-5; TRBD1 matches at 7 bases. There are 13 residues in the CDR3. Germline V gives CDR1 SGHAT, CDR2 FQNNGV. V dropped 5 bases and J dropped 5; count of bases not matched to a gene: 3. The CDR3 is CASSRTGDQPQHF. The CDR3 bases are TGTGCCAGCAGCCGAACAGGGGATCAGCCCCAGCATTTT.

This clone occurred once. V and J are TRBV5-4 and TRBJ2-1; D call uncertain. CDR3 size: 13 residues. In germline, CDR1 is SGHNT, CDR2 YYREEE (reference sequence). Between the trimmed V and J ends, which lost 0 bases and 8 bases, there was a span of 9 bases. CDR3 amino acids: CASSLDGVDEQFF. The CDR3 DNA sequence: TGTGCCAGCAGCTTGGATGGGGTAGATGAGCAGTTCTTC.

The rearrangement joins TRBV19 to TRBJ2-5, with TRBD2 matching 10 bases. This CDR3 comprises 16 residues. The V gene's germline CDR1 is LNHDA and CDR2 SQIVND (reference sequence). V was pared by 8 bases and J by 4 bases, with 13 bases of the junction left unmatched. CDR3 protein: CASHPGASGSRETQYF. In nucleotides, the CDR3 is TGTGCCAGTCACCCGGGGGCTAGCGGGAGTAGAGAGACCCAGTACTTC.

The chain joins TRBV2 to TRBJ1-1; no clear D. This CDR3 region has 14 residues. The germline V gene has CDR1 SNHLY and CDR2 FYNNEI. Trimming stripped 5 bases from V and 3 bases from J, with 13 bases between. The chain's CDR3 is CASSNLVGDTEAFF. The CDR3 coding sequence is TGTGCCAGCAGTAACTTGGTGGGTGACACTGAAGCTTTCTTT. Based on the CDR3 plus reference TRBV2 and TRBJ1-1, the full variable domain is EPEVTQTPSHQVTQMGQEVILRCVPISNHLYFYWYRQILGQKVEFLVSFYNNEISEKSEIFDDQFSVERPDGSNFTLKIRSTKLEDSAMYFCASSNLVGDTEAFFGQGTRLTVV.

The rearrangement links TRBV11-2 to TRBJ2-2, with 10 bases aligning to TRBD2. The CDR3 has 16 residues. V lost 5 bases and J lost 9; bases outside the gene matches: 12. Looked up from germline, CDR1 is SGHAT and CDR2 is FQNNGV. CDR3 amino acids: CASSPSSSGGARELFF. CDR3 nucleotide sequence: TGTGCCAGCAGCCCCTCGTCCAGCGGGGGGGCGCGGGAGCTGTTTTTT.

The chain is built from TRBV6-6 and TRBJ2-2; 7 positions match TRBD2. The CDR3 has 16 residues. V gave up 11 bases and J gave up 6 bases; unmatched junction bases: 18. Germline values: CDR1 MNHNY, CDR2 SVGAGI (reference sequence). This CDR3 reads CARREAGVTLAGELFF. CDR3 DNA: TGTGCCCGCCGGGAGGCGGGGGTTACCTTGGCCGGGGAGCTGTTTTTT.